One and the same sample provided the 16 T cell receptor beta chains below, sequenced in a study of T cell responses to AZD1222 COVID-19 vaccine. TCRdb keeps only in-frame clones here, not all; method: immunoSEQ multiplex PCR. The sample carries 70,000 to 95,000 clones, roughly nine tenths recorded once. Sequences were derived from peripheral blood, sampled 28 days after the second AZD1222 dose. The receptors were sampled from an adult who received the AZD1222 COVID-19 vaccine.

This sequence joins TRBV19 and TRBJ2-7, with TRBD1 identical over 7 bases. After removal of 9 bases from V and 2 bases from J, the junction contained 7 bases not matched to a gene. Germline V gives CDR1 LNHDA, CDR2 SQIVND (reference sequence). The CDR3 consists of 13 residues. The CDR3 DNA follows: TGTGCCAGGGGAACCACAGGGGCCTACGAGCAGTACTTC. Protein: CARGTTGAYEQYF.

The gene calls are TRBV19 and TRBJ1-6; maybe TRBD1 (6 bases). The CDR3 is 15 residues long. Trimming left V 2 bases short and J 8 bases short, with 13 bases between. Germline V gene sequence: CDR1 LNHDA, CDR2 SQIVND (reference sequence). The CDR3 here is CASSIMGRGDSPLHF. The DNA for the CDR3 is TGTGCCAGTAGTATAATGGGCAGGGGAGATTCACCCCTCCACTTT.

The rearrangement links TRBV29-1 to TRBJ2-1, with no clear D. This CDR3 is built from 12 residues. Germline-derived CDR1 and CDR2 are SQVTM and ANQGSEA. Trimming took off 4 bases at V and 6 bases at J, with 10 bases between the two ends. The CDR3 DNA reads as TGCAGCGTTGGGGCCGGGTTCAATGAGCAGTTCTTC. It specifies CSVGAGFNEQFF.

The rearrangement links TRBV9 to TRBJ2-3; the match to TRBD2 covers 10 bases. The CDR3 is made up of 16 amino acids. Losses at the gene ends were 3 bases for V and 0 bases for J; bases not matched to a gene: 4. CDR1 is SGDLS and CDR2 is YYNGEE in the germline V gene. The CDR3 DNA reads TGTGCCAGCAGCGCCACTAGCGGGACAAGCACAGATACGCAGTATTTT. Translating gives CASSATSGTSTDTQYF.

The chain recombines TRBV18 with TRBJ2-2, with a possible D match to TRBD1 (6 bases). V lost 3 bases, J lost 4 bases, and 15 bases lay in between. There are 16 residues in the CDR3. Germline CDR1 is KGHSH and CDR2 is LQKENI. CDR3 loop: CASSPSSRGLTGELFF. The DNA of the CDR3 is TGTGCCAGCTCACCTTCCTCCAGGGGTCTCACCGGGGAGCTGTTTTTT.

This chain uses TRBV6-5 with TRBJ2-3; D remains ambiguous. From germline, CDR1 is MNHEY and CDR2 SVGAGI. The V gene lost 7 bases and the J gene lost 0 bases, with 14 bases spanning the gap. CDR3 length: 15 amino acids. Written as DNA, the CDR3 is TGTGCCAGCATCCATTCCCATCGGAGCACAGATACGCAGTATTTT. Protein product: CASIHSHRSTDTQYF.

The chain combines TRBV30 with TRBJ2-7; D uncertain. The CDR3 loop spans 13 amino acids. The germline V gene encodes CDR1 GTSNPN and CDR2 SVGIG (reference sequence). The V and J ends lost 1 base and 3 bases respectively, with 10 bases between them. CDR3: CAWSDRRFYEQYF. Here the CDR3 DNA reads TGTGCCTGGAGTGATAGACGGTTCTACGAGCAGTACTTC.

J is TRBJ1-4 and V is TRBV3-1 (or the pseudogene TRBV3-2); the D is unclear. Germline V gene data show CDR1 as LGHDT and CDR2 as YNNKEL (reference sequence). V lost 4 bases to trimming and J lost 3 bases, with 6 bases between them. This CDR3 has 13 residues. The CDR3 sequence is CASSRGPNEKLFF. For the CDR3, the DNA is TGTGCCAGCAGCCGAGGGCCTAATGAAAAACTGTTTTTT.

The genes are TRBV7-2 and TRBJ2-7; tentative D call: TRBD2 (6 bases). Germline V gene lookup returns CDR1 SGHTA and CDR2 FQGNSA. The V end was cut by 5 bases, the J end by 0 bases, with 14 bases between. CDR3 length: 15 residues. CDR3 sequence reads: CASSPSGGDSYEQYF. The CDR3 DNA follows: TGTGCCAGCAGCCCCTCGGGCGGGGACTCCTACGAGCAGTACTTC.

V gene TRBV5-1 combines with J gene TRBJ2-7; 7 nucleotides agree with TRBD2. Germline V gives CDR1 SGHRS, CDR2 YFSETQ. The CDR3 has 15 residues. V lost 4 bases and J lost 4; bases outside the gene matches: 11. DNA for the CDR3: TGCGCCAGCAGCGCCCCGGGACTACAATATTACGAGCAGTACTTC. It yields the protein CASSAPGLQYYEQYF.

The chain joins TRBV28 to TRBJ2-7; tentatively, D is TRBD1 (5 bases). The CDR3 consists of 13 residues. V dropped 4 bases and J dropped 5 bases, with 12 bases sitting between them. Germline loops: CDR1 MDHEN, CDR2 SYDVKM. As DNA, the CDR3 is TGTGCCAGCAGTTCCTCCCCAGGGAACGAGCAGTACTTC. It specifies CASSSSPGNEQYF.

With regard to this clone: Other nucleotide sequences in the sample specify the same CDR3. V is TRBV29-1 and J is TRBJ2-7; 7 nucleotides line up with TRBD1. Trimming removed 4 bases from V and 0 bases from J; junction bases left unmatched: 3. Germline loops: CDR1 SQVTM, CDR2 ANQGSEA. This CDR3 contains 13 residues. DNA of the CDR3: TGCAGCGTTGGGACAGGCTCCTCCTACGAGCAGTACTTC. Amino acid sequence: CSVGTGSSYEQYF.

V gene TRBV4-2 combines with J gene TRBJ2-3, with D perhaps matching TRBD1 (5 bases). In germline, CDR1 is LGHNA, CDR2 YNFKEQ. There are 15 residues in the CDR3. The V and J ends lost 1 base and 2 bases respectively, with 10 bases between them. The CDR3 sequence: CASSQGQFLTDTQYF. CDR3 coding DNA: TGTGCCAGCAGCCAAGGACAGTTCCTCACAGATACGCAGTATTTT.

The gene calls are TRBV4-2 and TRBJ2-7; TRBD2 matches 10 bases. Trimming took 0 bases from V and 3 from J; bases not matched to a gene: 17. Germline CDR1 and CDR2: LGHNA and YNFKEQ. CDR3 size: 20 residues. DNA of the CDR3: TGTGCCAGCAGCCAAGATAGAAGTGGATTAGCGGGGGGCCTCGTCTACGAGCAGTACTTC. Protein: CASSQDRSGLAGGLVYEQYF.

This clone was counted a few times. V and J are TRBV6-5 and TRBJ2-5; no clear D. The CDR3 length is 12 residues. CDR1 MNHEY and CDR2 SVGAGI come from the germline V gene. V was trimmed by 2 bases and J by 5 bases, leaving 6 bases between them. The chain's CDR3 is CASSYPAETQYF. CDR3 sequence (DNA): TGTGCCAGCAGTTACCCAGCCGAGACCCAGTACTTC.

The rearrangement uses TRBV6-5 and TRBJ2-3; D unresolved. V shed 7 bases and J shed 3 bases, with 11 bases lying between them. Germline V gives CDR1 MNHEY, CDR2 SVGAGI. There are 13 residues in the CDR3. The DNA of the CDR3 is TGTGCCAGCACCACTAAGTCGACAGATACGCAGTATTTT. The encoded protein is CASTTKSTDTQYF.